This TCR beta chain is from a study of early T cells in non-severe SARS-CoV-2 infection. TCRdb reprocessed the 5' RACE reads with MiXCR, giving one entry per CDR3 protein. The table includes some 59,000 distinct CDR3 sequences, around 8.5% detected once. This clonotype was recorded a few times. The TCR comes from an adult who was a healthcare worker with PCR-confirmed SARS-CoV-2 infection or an uninfected control (not recorded which). Sample: whole blood.

In nucleotides, the CDR3 is TGTGCCACCGAAGATGACAATGAGCAGTTCTTC. It specifies CATEDDNEQFF. This chain joins TRBV10-3 and TRBJ2-1; D not resolved. V gave up 10 bases and J gave up 5 bases, with 9 bases separating them. Germline lookup yields CDR1 ENHRY and CDR2 SYGVKD. The CDR3 totals 11 residues.